This T cell receptor (beta chain) came from a study of blood T cell repertoires in COVID-19. Study in general: The samples span acute and convalescent COVID-19 from the United States, Italy and Spain. PBMCs, B-cell-depleted T cells, or T cells provided the cDNA or gDNA that made up the material.

Germline V gives CDR1 SGHTA, CDR2 FQGNSA. Unmatched junction bases numbered 5, after V lost 3 bases and J lost 10 bases. CDR3 length: 12 amino acids. In the source study's methods: For nucleated cells, counts were estimated from reference gene primer amplification. Assay: immunoSEQ multiplex PCR; the TCRdb copy retains only in-frame clones and omits some. The V and J calls and clone size were taken over from that table, and D and trimming were inferred from the DNA. The sample carries some 200,000 clones, more than 80% recorded once. The sequence derives from a woman over 75 with acute or convalescent COVID-19. The sequenced sample was peripheral blood. V gene TRBV7-2 combines with J gene TRBJ1-1, with 7 bases lining up with TRBD1. This chain's CDR3 is CASSFPDRAAFF. The CDR3 DNA follows: TGTGCCAGCAGCTTCCCTGACAGGGCAGCTTTCTTT. The variable domain in full, with the rest retrieved from reference TRBV7-2 and TRBJ1-1, is GAGVSQSPSNKVTEKGKDVELRCDPISGHTALYWYRQSLGQGLEFLIYFQGNSAPDKSGLPSDRFSAERTGGSVSTLTIQRTQQEDSAVYLCASSFPDRAAFFGQGTRLTVV.